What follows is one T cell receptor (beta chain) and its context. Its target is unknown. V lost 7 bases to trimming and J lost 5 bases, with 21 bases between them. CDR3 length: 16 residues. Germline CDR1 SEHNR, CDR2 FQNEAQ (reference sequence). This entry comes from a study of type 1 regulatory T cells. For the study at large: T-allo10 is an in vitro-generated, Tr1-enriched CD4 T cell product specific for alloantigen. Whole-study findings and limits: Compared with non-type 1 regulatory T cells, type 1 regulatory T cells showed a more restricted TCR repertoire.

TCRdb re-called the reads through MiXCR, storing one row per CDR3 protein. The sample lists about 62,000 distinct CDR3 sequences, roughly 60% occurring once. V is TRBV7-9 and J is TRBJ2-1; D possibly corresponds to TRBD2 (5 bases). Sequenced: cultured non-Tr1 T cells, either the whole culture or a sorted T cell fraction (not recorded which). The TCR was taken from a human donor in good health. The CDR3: CASINMVGRTNNEQFF. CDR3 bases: TGTGCCAGCATTAACATGGTGGGGAGAACCAACAATGAGCAGTTCTTC.